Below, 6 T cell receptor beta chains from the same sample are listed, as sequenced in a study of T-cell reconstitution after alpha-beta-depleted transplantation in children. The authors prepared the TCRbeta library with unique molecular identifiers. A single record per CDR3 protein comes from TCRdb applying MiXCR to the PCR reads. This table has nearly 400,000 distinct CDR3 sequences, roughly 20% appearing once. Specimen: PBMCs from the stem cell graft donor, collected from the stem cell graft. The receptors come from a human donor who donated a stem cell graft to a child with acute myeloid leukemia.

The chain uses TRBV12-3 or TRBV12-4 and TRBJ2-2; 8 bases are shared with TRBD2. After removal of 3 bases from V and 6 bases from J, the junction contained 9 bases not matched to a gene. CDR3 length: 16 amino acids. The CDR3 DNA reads TGTGCCAGCAGTTTCTGGGGACTAGAGGGCGCCGGGGAGCTGTTTTTT. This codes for CASSFWGLEGAGELFF.

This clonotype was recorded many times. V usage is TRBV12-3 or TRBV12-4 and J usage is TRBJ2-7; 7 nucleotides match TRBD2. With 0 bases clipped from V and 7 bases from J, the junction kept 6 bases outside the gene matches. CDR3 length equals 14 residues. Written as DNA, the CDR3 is TGTGCCAGCAGTTTAGCGGGAGGGTCGCTTGAGCAGTACTTC. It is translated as CASSLAGGSLEQYF.

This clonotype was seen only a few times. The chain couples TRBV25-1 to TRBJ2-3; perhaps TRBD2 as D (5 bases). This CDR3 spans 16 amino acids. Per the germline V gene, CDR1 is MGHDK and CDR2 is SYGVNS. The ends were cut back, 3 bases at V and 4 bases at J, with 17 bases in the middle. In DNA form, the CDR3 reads TGTGCCAGCAGTGACGGGGTCGGACTCACACCAGATACGCAGTATTTT. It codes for CASSDGVGLTPDTQYF.

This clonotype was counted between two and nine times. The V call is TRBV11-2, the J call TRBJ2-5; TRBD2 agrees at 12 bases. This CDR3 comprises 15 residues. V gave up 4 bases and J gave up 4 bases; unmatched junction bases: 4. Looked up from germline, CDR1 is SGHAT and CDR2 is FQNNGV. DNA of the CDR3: TGTGCCAGCAGCTACGGGACTAGCGGGCGAGAGACCCAGTACTTC. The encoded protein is CASSYGTSGRETQYF.

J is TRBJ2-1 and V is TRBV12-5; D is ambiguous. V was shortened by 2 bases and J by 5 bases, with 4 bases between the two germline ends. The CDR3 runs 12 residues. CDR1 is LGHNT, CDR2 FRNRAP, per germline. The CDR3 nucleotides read TGTGCTAGTGGTTTGTGGGACAATGAGCAGTTCTTC. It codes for CASGLWDNEQFF.

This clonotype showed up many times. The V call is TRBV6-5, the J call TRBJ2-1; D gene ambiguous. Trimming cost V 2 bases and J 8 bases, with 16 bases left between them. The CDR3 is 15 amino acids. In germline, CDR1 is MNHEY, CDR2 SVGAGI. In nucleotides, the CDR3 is TGTGCCAGCAGTTACACCACGGACGGATACTATGAGCAGTTCTTC. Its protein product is CASSYTTDGYYEQFF.